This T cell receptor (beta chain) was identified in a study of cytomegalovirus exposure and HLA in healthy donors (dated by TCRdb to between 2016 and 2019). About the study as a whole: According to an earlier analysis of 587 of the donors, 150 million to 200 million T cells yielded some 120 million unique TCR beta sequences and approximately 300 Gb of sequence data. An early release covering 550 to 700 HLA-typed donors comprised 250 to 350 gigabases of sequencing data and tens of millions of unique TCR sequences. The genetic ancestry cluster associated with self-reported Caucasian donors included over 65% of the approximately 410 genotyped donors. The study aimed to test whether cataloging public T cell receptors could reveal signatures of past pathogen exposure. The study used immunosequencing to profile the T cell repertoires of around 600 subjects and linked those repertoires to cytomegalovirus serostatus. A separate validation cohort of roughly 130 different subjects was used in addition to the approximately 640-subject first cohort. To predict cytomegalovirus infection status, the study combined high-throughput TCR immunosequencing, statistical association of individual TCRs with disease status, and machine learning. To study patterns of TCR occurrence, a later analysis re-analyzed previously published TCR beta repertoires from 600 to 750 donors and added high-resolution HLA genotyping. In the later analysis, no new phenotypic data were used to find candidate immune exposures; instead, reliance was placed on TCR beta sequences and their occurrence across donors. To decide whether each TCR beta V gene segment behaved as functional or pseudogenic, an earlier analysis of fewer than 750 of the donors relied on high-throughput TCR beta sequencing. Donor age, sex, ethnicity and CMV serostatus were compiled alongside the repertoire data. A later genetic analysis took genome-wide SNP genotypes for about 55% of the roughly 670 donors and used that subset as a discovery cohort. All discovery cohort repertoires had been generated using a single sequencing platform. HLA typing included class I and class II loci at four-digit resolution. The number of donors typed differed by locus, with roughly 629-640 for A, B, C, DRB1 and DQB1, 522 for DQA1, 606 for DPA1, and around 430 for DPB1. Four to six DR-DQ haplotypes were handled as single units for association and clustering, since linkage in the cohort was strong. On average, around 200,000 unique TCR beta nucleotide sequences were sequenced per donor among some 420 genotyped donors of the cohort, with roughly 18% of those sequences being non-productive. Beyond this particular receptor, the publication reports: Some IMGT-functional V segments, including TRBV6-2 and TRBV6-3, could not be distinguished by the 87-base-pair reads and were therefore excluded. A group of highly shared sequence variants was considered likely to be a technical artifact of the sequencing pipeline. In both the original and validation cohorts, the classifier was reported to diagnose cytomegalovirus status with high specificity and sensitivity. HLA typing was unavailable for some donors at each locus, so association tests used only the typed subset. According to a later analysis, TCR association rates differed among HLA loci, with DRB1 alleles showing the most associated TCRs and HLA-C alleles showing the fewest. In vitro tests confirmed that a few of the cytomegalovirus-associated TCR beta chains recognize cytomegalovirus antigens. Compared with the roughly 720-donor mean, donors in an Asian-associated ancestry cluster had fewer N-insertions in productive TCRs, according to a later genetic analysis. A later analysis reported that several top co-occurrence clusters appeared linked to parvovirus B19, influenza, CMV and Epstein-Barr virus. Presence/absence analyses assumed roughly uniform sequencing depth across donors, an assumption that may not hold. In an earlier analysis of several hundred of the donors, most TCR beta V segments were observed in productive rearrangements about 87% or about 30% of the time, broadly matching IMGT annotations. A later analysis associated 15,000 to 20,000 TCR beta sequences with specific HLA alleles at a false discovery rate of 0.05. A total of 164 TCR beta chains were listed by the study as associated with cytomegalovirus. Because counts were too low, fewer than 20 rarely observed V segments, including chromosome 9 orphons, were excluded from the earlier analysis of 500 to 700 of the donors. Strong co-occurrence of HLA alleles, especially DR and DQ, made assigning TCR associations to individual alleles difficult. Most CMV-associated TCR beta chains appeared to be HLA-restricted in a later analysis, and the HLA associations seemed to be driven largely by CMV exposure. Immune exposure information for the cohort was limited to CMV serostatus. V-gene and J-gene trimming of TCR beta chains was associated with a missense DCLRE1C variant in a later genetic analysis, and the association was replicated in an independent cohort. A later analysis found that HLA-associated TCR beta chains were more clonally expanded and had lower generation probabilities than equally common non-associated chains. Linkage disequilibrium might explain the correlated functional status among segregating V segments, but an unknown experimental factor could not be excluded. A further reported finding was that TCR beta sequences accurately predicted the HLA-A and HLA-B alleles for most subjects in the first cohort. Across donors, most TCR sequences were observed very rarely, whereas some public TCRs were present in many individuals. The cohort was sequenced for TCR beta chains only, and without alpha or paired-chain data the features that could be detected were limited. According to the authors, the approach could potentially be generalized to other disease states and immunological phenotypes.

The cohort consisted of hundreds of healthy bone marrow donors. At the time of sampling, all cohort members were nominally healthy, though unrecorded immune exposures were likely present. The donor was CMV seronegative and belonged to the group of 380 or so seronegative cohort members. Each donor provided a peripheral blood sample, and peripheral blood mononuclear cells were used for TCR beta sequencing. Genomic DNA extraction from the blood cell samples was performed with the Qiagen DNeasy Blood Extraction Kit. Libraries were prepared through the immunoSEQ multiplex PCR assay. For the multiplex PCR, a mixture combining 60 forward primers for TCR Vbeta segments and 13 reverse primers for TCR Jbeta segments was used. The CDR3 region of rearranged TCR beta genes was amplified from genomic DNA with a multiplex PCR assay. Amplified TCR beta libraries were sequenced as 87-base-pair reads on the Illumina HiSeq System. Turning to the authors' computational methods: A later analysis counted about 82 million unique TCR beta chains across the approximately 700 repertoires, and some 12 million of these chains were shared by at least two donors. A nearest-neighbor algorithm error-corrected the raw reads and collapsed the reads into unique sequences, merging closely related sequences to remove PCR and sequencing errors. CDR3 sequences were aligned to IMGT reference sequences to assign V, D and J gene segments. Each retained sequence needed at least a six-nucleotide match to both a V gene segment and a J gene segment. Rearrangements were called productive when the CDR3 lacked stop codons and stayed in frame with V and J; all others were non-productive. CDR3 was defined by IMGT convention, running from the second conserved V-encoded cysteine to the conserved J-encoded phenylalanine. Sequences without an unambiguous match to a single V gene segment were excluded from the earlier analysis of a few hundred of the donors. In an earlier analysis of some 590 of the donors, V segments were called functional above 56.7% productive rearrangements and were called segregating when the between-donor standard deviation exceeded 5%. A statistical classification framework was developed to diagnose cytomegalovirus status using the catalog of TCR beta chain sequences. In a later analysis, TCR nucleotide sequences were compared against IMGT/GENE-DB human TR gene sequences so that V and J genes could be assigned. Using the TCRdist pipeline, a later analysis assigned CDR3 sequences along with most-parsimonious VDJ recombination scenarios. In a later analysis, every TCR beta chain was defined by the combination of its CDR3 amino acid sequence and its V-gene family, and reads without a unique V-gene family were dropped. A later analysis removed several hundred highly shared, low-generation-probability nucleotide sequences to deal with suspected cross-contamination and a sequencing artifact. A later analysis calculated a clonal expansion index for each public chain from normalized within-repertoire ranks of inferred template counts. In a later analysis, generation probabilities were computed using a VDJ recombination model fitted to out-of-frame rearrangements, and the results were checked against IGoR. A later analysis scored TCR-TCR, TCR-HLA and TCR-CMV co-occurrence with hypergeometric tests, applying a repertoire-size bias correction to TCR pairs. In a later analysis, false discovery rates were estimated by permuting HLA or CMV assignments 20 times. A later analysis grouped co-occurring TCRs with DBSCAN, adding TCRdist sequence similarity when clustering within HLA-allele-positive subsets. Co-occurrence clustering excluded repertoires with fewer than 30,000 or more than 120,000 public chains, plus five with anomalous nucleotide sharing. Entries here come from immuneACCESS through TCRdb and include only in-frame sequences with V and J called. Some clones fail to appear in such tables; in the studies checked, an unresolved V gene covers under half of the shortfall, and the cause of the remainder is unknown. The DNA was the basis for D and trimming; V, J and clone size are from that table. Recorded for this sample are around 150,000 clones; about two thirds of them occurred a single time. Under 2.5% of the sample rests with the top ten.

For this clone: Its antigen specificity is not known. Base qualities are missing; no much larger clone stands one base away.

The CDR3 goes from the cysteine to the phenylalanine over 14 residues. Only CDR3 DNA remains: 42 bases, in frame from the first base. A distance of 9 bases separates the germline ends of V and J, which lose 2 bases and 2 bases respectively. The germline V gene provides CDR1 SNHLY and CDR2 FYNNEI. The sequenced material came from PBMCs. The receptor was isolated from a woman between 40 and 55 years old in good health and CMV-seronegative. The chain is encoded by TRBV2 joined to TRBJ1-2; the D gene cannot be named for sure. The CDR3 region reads CASSELAGNYGYTF. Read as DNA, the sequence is TGTGCCAGCAGTGAATTGGCAGGCAACTATGGCTACACCTTC.